This passage covers 16 T cell receptor beta chains from one sample sequenced in a study of cytomegalovirus exposure and HLA in healthy donors. Only in-frame clones appear in the TCRdb table, and some are missing; sequencing was by immunoSEQ multiplex PCR. Of approximately 170,000 clones in the sample, under 95% were seen once. Sequences were obtained from PBMCs. These receptors all come from a woman aged 18-29 years in good health and CMV-seropositive.

The chain combines TRBV28 with TRBJ2-4; 8 positions agree with TRBD1. The ends lost 0 bases at V and 8 bases at J; junction bases unmatched: 9. CDR3 size: 16 residues. The V gene's germline CDR1 is MDHEN and CDR2 SYDVKM. The CDR3 nucleotides read TGTGCCAGCAGTTTATGGAGGGACCAGACAGGGGACATTCAGTACTTC. Translation gives CASSLWRDQTGDIQYF.

The gene calls are TRBV4-1 and TRBJ1-6; D is possibly TRBD1 (6 bases). Germline V CDR1 and CDR2: MGHRA, YSYEKL. The CDR3 length is 14 residues. V lost 1 base and J lost 9, with 10 bases in between. The CDR3 DNA reads as TGCGCCAGCAGCCAAGGTCCAGGGGTTTCACCCCTCCACTTT. Amino acid sequence: CASSQGPGVSPLHF.

The chain combines TRBV6-6 with TRBJ2-7; D gene uncertain. Looked up from germline, CDR1 is MNHNY and CDR2 is SVGAGI (reference sequence). The CDR3 has 12 residues. Trimming removed 5 bases from V and 1 base from J, with 6 bases in between. This CDR3 reads CASSTVSYEQYF. The CDR3 DNA sequence: TGTGCCAGCAGTACAGTTTCCTACGAGCAGTACTTC.

The chain has TRBV15 and TRBJ1-6; D perhaps matches TRBD1 (5 bases). The CDR3 runs 16 residues. The germline CDR1 and CDR2 sequences are LNHNV and YYDKDF (reference sequence). V lost 0 bases, J lost 7 bases, and 13 bases lay in between. CDR3 protein: CATSRDRGSANSPLHF. The CDR3 DNA reads as TGTGCCACCAGCAGAGATAGGGGATCGGCCAATTCACCCCTCCACTTT.

The chain carries TRBV7-8 and TRBJ2-2; D is unclear. V was clipped by 2 bases and J by 6 bases, with 10 bases between them. The CDR3 spans 14 residues. Germline CDR1 reads SGHVS; CDR2 reads FQNEAQ. The chain's CDR3 is CASSLIRDSGELFF. The DNA of the CDR3 is TGTGCCAGCAGCTTAATAAGAGACTCCGGGGAGCTGTTTTTT. The full variable domain, with the rest looked up from reference TRBV7-8 and TRBJ2-2, is GAGVSQSPRYKVAKRGQDVALRCDPISGHVSLFWYQQALGQGPEFLTYFQNEAQLDKSGLPSDRFFAERPEGSVSTLKIQRTQQEDSAVYLCASSLIRDSGELFFGEGSRLTVL.

The chain combines TRBV5-1 with TRBJ2-3; TRBD1 matches at 7 bases. Germline assignment: CDR1 SGHRS and CDR2 YFSETQ. The CDR3 contains 16 residues. With V trimmed by 4 bases and J by 2 bases, 10 bases remained unmatched. In nucleotides, the CDR3 is TGCGCCAGCAGCCTTTCCACGGGACAGATCACAGATACGCAGTATTTT. Protein: CASSLSTGQITDTQYF.

This clone showed up just once. The chain recombines TRBV9 with TRBJ1-1; D not resolved. This CDR3 region has 13 residues. V was clipped by 3 bases and J by 5 bases, with 11 bases between them. Germline V lookup: CDR1 SGDLS, CDR2 YYNGEE. CDR3 region: CASSGSSGTEAFF. The CDR3 nucleotides read TGTGCCAGCAGCGGATCCAGCGGGACTGAAGCTTTCTTT.

The J gene is TRBJ1-6, the V gene TRBV5-1; D unresolved. The germline CDR1 and CDR2 sequences are SGHRS and YFSETQ. The V end was cut by 0 bases, the J end by 7 bases, with 11 bases between. The CDR3 runs 15 residues. The CDR3 sequence is CASSLAGELNSPLHF. CDR3 nucleotides: TGCGCCAGCAGCTTGGCCGGGGAGTTAAATTCACCCCTCCACTTT.

The V and J genes are TRBV5-6 and TRBJ1-1; the D gene is possibly TRBD1 (5 bases). Germline assignment: CDR1 SGHDT and CDR2 YYEEEE. The CDR3 has 13 residues. Trimming removed 4 bases at V and 7 bases at J, with 14 bases between. DNA for the CDR3: TGTGCCAGCAGCCACCGGCGGGGGAGTGAAGCTTTCTTT. The encoded protein is CASSHRRGSEAFF.

About this clone: Other DNA sequences within the sample encode an identical CDR3. The chain has TRBV18 and TRBJ2-3; no clear D. The ends were cut back, 3 bases at V and 4 bases at J, with 2 bases in the middle. The CDR3 covers 11 residues. Looked up from germline, CDR1 is KGHSH and CDR2 is LQKENI. CDR3 protein: CASSPSDTQYF. In DNA, the CDR3 is TGTGCCAGCTCACCCTCAGATACGCAGTATTTT.

The chain links TRBV4-2 to TRBJ1-2, with 8 bases aligning to TRBD1. This CDR3 has 14 residues. The V gene end was trimmed by 4 bases and the J gene end by 4 bases; junction bases not matched to a gene: 5. Germline CDR1 is LGHNA and CDR2 is YNFKEQ. CDR3 sequence reads: CASSPLGQVYGYTF. The CDR3 DNA reads TGTGCCAGCAGCCCCCTGGGACAGGTCTATGGCTACACCTTC.

The chain is built from TRBV19 and TRBJ2-7; weak D call: TRBD2 (5 bases). From germline, CDR1 is LNHDA and CDR2 SQIVND (reference sequence). The CDR3 runs to 14 residues. Trimming removed 1 base from V and 7 bases from J, with 14 bases in between. The CDR3, as DNA: TGTGCCAGTAGTATAGTTCGGAGTTCGGGAGAGCAGTACTTC. Encoded protein: CASSIVRSSGEQYF.

This chain links TRBV5-1 with TRBJ2-2; 14 nucleotides match TRBD2. The CDR3 has 18 amino acids. The V gene's germline CDR1 is SGHRS and CDR2 YFSETQ. The ends lost 4 bases at V and 1 base at J; junction bases unmatched: 6. The CDR3 protein is CASSKGLAGVVNTGELFF. The CDR3 DNA reads TGCGCCAGCAGCAAGGGACTAGCGGGGGTCGTGAACACCGGGGAGCTGTTTTTT.

V gene TRBV9 combines with J gene TRBJ2-7, with 7 bases fitting TRBD1. Germline V gene sequence: CDR1 SGDLS, CDR2 YYNGEE. The CDR3 spans 14 residues. The junction had 8 bases not matched to a gene; V was cut back by 3 bases and J by 5 bases. CDR3 loop: CASSAGQAADEQYF. The CDR3 DNA is TGTGCCAGCAGCGCCGGACAGGCTGCGGACGAGCAGTACTTC.

CDR3 in DNA: TGTGCCAGCAGTTCACCGGGACAGGGCTATTCACCCCTCCACTTT. Protein sequence: CASSSPGQGYSPLHF. The rearrangement links TRBV7-9 to TRBJ1-6, with 9 bases fitting TRBD1. The CDR3 covers 15 residues. The trim removed 6 bases at V and 8 bases at J, leaving 8 bases unmatched. CDR1 and CDR2 from the germline V gene are SEHNR and FQNEAQ (reference sequence).

V gene TRBV10-1 combines with J gene TRBJ1-5; D is uncertain. Trimming left V 8 bases short and J 0 bases short, with 14 bases between. The germline V gene encodes CDR1 WNHNN and CDR2 SYGVQD (reference sequence). This CDR3 is built from 15 residues. The CDR3 reads CASPSRVYSNQPQHF. CDR3 sequence (DNA): TGCGCCAGCCCCTCGAGAGTGTATAGCAATCAGCCCCAGCATTTT.